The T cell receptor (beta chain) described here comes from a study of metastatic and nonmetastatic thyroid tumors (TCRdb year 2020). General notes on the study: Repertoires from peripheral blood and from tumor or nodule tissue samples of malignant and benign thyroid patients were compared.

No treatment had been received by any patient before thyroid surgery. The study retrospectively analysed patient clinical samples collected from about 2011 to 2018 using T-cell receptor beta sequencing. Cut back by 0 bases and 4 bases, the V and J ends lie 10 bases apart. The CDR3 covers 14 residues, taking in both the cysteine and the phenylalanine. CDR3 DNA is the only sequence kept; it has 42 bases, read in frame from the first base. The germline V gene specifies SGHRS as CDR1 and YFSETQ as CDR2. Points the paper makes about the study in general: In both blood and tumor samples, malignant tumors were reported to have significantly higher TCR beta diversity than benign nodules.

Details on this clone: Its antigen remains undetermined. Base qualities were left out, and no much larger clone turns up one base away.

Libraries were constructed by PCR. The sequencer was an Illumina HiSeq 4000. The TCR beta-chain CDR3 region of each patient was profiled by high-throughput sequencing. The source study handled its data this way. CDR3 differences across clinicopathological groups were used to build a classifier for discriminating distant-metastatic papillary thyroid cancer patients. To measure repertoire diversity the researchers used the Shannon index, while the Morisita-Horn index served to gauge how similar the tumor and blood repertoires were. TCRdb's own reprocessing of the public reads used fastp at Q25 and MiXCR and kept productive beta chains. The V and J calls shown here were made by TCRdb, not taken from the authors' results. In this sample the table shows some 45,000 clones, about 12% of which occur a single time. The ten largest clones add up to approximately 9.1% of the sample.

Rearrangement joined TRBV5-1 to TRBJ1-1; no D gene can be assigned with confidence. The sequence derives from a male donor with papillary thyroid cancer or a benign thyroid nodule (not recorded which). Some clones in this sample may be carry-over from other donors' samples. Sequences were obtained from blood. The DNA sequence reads TGCGCCAGCAGCTTGGCTGGAGGTTCCACTGAAGCTTTCTTT. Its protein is CASSLAGGSTEAFF.